The 23 T cell receptor beta chains reported below all come from one sample, sequenced in a study of blood T cell repertoires in COVID-19. Profiling relied on immunoSEQ multiplex PCR, and the TCRdb table lists in-frame clones only, not all of them. The repertoire consists of 270,000 or so clones, with around 84% occurring once and the leading ten covering just over 6.5%. The sample was PBMCs or T cells enriched from blood (not recorded which). Source of these receptors: a woman between 45 and 60 years old who had been exposed to COVID-19.

The CDR3 loop is CASSQVRSNEKLFF. CDR3 bases: TGCGCCAGCAGCCAAGTCAGATCTAATGAAAAACTGTTTTTT. This chain joins TRBV4-3 and TRBJ1-4; D unclear. Trimming took off 1 base at V and 3 bases at J, with 6 bases between the two ends. Germline V gene sequence: CDR1 LGHNA, CDR2 YSLEER. CDR3 size: 14 residues.

This clone was seen only a few times. DNA for the CDR3: TGTGCCAGCAGCTCCGGGACAGGGGTGAGAGAAAAACTGTTTTTT. This codes for CASSSGTGVREKLFF. The chain has TRBV11-2 and TRBJ1-4; 10 nucleotides align to TRBD1. Per germline, CDR1 SGHAT and CDR2 FQNNGV. Germline trimming cut 4 bases from V and 8 bases from J; bases unmatched to any gene: 7. The CDR3 extends over 15 amino acids.

The chain couples TRBV7-9 to TRBJ1-6; D unclear. V lost 1 base and J lost 2, with 12 bases in between. The CDR3 totals 17 residues. The germline V gene has CDR1 SEHNR and CDR2 FQNEAQ (reference sequence). In nucleotides, the CDR3 is TGTGCCAGCAGCTTAGGAGGAGGGAACACCTATAATTCACCCCTCCACTTT. This sequence encodes CASSLGGGNTYNSPLHF.

In this sample, this clone turned up once. The chain carries TRBV6-2 or TRBV6-3 and TRBJ1-6; maybe TRBD1 (6 bases). Trimming stripped 2 bases from V and 0 bases from J, with 17 bases between. This CDR3 has 19 amino acids. Germline loops: CDR1 MNHEY, CDR2 SVGEGT. The CDR3 DNA follows: TGTGCCAGCAGTTACCCGGCCCAGGGGATTATCTCCTATAATTCACCCCTCCACTTT. Translated, it gives CASSYPAQGIISYNSPLHF.

This clone was observed a single time. This sequence joins TRBV12-3 or TRBV12-4 and TRBJ1-1; possibly TRBD1 for D (6 bases). The CDR3 is 13 amino acids. Trimming pared 2 bases from V and 10 bases from J, leaving 14 bases between. The CDR3: CASSLLGGPRAFF. DNA of the CDR3: TGTGCCAGCAGTTTATTGGGGGGGCCGAGAGCTTTCTTT.

This chain uses TRBV5-1 with TRBJ2-7; TRBD2 aligns across 7 bases. CDR3 length: 16 residues. V gave up 0 bases and J gave up 3 bases; unmatched junction bases: 9. The germline V gene encodes CDR1 SGHRS and CDR2 YFSETQ. The chain's CDR3 is CASSLDGGSHLYEQYF. CDR3 nucleotides: TGCGCCAGCAGCTTGGACGGGGGGAGTCACCTCTACGAGCAGTACTTC.

The chain recombines TRBV6-5 with TRBJ2-1; D call uncertain. The CDR3 contains 13 residues. Trimming removed 0 bases at V and 3 bases at J, with 3 bases between. The germline V gene encodes CDR1 MNHEY and CDR2 SVGAGI. CDR3 coding DNA: TGTGCCAGCAGTTACTCGTACTACAATGAGCAGTTCTTC. Its translation is CASSYSYYNEQFF.

The chain links TRBV6-5 to TRBJ1-5; D gene uncertain. V was pared by 7 bases and J by 5 bases, with 12 bases between. From germline, CDR1 is MNHEY and CDR2 SVGAGI. CDR3 length: 13 amino acids. CDR3 sequence reads: CASTLGLDQPQHF. CDR3 sequence (DNA): TGTGCCAGCACCCTTGGGCTCGATCAGCCCCAGCATTTT.

This rearrangement joins TRBV9 to TRBJ2-7; TRBD1 matches 8 bases. This CDR3 is 14 amino acids long. Germline CDR1 and CDR2: SGDLS and YYNGEE. Losses at the gene ends were 3 bases for V and 4 bases for J; bases not matched to a gene: 6. CDR3 coding DNA: TGTGCCAGCAGCGGTCGACAGGGGATTTACGAGCAGTACTTC. Protein product: CASSGRQGIYEQYF.

The chain is built from TRBV24-1 and TRBJ2-3, with 7 bases identical to TRBD2. Germline V gene data show CDR1 as KGHDR and CDR2 as SFDVKD. The V segment lost 3 bases and the J segment 10 bases; nucleotides outside the gene matches: 15. The CDR3 contains 16 residues. The CDR3 region has the DNA TGTGCCACCAGTGATCCTGGGGGGGGTTCAAATGAGGCGCAGTATTTT. Its protein is CATSDPGGGSNEAQYF.

The chain is built from TRBV5-5 and TRBJ2-5; 10 nucleotides line up with TRBD2. The germline CDR1 and CDR2 sequences are SGHKS and YYEKEE (reference sequence). This CDR3 is 16 amino acids long. With 4 bases clipped from V and 2 bases from J, the junction kept 8 bases outside the gene matches. This CDR3 reads CASSLFSGGYQETQYF. For the CDR3, the DNA is TGTGCCAGCAGCCTGTTTAGCGGGGGGTATCAAGAGACCCAGTACTTC.

This rearrangement joins TRBV7-9 to TRBJ2-3, with 7 nucleotides matching TRBD1. Germline-derived CDR1 and CDR2 are SEHNR and FQNEAQ (reference sequence). V trimming: 5 bases; J trimming: 4 bases; junction bases outside the gene matches: 6. The CDR3 sequence is 14 residues long. In DNA, the CDR3 is TGTGCCAGCAGCCCCGGGGACAGTGCAGATACGCAGTATTTT. This encodes CASSPGDSADTQYF. Based on the CDR3 plus reference TRBV7-9 and TRBJ2-3, the full variable domain is DTGVSQNPRHKITKRGQNVTFRCDPISEHNRLYWYRQTLGQGPEFLTYFQNEAQLEKSRLLSDRFSAERPKGSFSTLEIQRTEQGDSAMYLCASSPGDSADTQYFGPGTRLTVL.

The chain joins TRBV5-1 to TRBJ2-7; 7 bases line up with TRBD1. The CDR3 consists of 14 residues. V dropped 3 bases and J dropped 2; count of bases not matched to a gene: 5. From germline, CDR1 is SGHRS and CDR2 YFSETQ. The CDR3 region has the DNA TGCGCCAGCAGCTCAGGGGGTCCGGCCTACGAGCAGTACTTC. Its translation is CASSSGGPAYEQYF.

The gene calls are TRBV27 and TRBJ2-3; 7 bases are shared with TRBD1. The ends lost 6 bases at V and 0 bases at J; junction bases unmatched: 9. Germline CDR1 and CDR2: MNHEY and SMNVEV (reference sequence). The CDR3 has 16 amino acids. Here the CDR3 reads CASSLRTGRSTDTQYF. The CDR3, as DNA: TGTGCCAGCAGCCTCAGGACAGGCCGGAGCACAGATACGCAGTATTTT.

The V and J genes are TRBV5-1 and TRBJ1-1; TRBD1 matches 8 bases. The CDR3 totals 14 residues. Germline assignment: CDR1 SGHRS and CDR2 YFSETQ. V trimming: 4 bases; J trimming: 4 bases; junction bases outside the gene matches: 6. The CDR3 reads CASSPTGGGTEAFF. CDR3 nucleotide sequence: TGCGCCAGCAGCCCTACAGGGGGGGGCACTGAAGCTTTCTTT. The complete variable domain, with remaining parts taken from reference TRBV5-1 and TRBJ1-1, reads KAGVTQTPRYLIKTRGQQVTLSCSPISGHRSVSWYQQTPGQGLQFLFEYFSETQRNKGNFPGRFSGRQFSNSRSEMNVSTLELGDSALYLCASSPTGGGTEAFFGQGTRLTVV.

The V gene is TRBV7-8, the J gene TRBJ1-5; 8 bases map to TRBD1. With V trimmed by 6 bases and J by 4 bases, 11 bases remained unmatched. Germline V gene lookup returns CDR1 SGHVS and CDR2 FQNEAQ. The CDR3 runs 16 residues. The DNA of the CDR3 is TGTGCCAGCAGAGAGGGGGGACAGGTCCGTAATCAGCCCCAGCATTTT. It specifies CASREGGQVRNQPQHF.

The V gene is TRBV24-1, the J gene TRBJ2-3, with TRBD2 matching 10 bases. Germline V lookup: CDR1 KGHDR, CDR2 SFDVKD. This CDR3 is built from 16 residues. The V gene end was trimmed by 5 bases and the J gene end by 6 bases; junction bases not matched to a gene: 10. The CDR3 reads CATSVPSGGLEDTQYF. The DNA for the CDR3 is TGTGCCACCAGTGTCCCTAGCGGGGGCCTCGAGGATACGCAGTATTTT.

The rearrangement links TRBV19 to TRBJ2-1; tentatively, D is TRBD1 (6 bases). Germline V lookup: CDR1 LNHDA, CDR2 SQIVND (reference sequence). The CDR3 runs to 11 residues. V lost 8 bases and J lost 7, with 9 bases in between. The CDR3 spells CASPRGNEQFF. The CDR3 nucleotides are TGTGCCAGTCCGAGGGGGAATGAGCAGTTCTTC.

V is TRBV12-3 or TRBV12-4 and J is TRBJ1-1; D ambiguous. This CDR3 comprises 13 residues. Trimming stripped 6 bases from V and 0 bases from J, with 8 bases between. CDR3 protein: CASRLLMNTEAFF. The CDR3 DNA follows: TGTGCCAGCAGGCTATTAATGAACACTGAAGCTTTCTTT.

This chain uses TRBV4-2 with TRBJ1-1; tentatively, D is TRBD1 (5 bases). Trimming pared 5 bases from V and 4 bases from J, leaving 17 bases between. Germline V gives CDR1 LGHNA, CDR2 YNFKEQ. CDR3 size: 15 residues. CDR3 DNA sequence: TGTGCCAGCAGCTTCGGGGGGGAGAGAGGCACTGAAGCTTTCTTT. The encoded protein is CASSFGGERGTEAFF.

In DNA form, the CDR3 reads TGTGCCAGCGGTCCTGCGGCCTTTAGCAATCAGCCCCAGCATTTT. Amino acids: CASGPAAFSNQPQHF. This chain joins TRBV2 and TRBJ1-5; no reliable D call. There are 15 residues in the CDR3. Trimming shortened V by 8 bases and J by 0 bases, and 14 bases separated the two germline ends. The germline V gene encodes CDR1 SNHLY and CDR2 FYNNEI.

The sample holds one count of this clone. The chain links TRBV27 to TRBJ1-6, with a possible D match to TRBD1 (6 bases). Deletions cut 5 bases from V and 9 bases from J, with 20 bases between. The CDR3 spans 16 residues. Germline V gene sequence: CDR1 MNHEY, CDR2 SMNVEV (reference sequence). CDR3 sequence: CASSPVYRVIGSPLHF. The DNA for the CDR3 is TGTGCCAGCAGTCCAGTCTACAGGGTTATTGGTTCACCCCTCCACTTT.

The chain combines TRBV10-3 with TRBJ2-5, with TRBD2 matching 8 bases. V shed 6 bases and J 2 bases; nucleotides not matched to a gene: 5. The CDR3 consists of 14 residues. The germline gives CDR1 ENHRY, CDR2 SYGVKD. CDR3 sequence reads: CAISVGLAQETQYF. In DNA, the CDR3 is TGTGCCATCAGCGTTGGACTAGCTCAAGAGACCCAGTACTTC.